The source of this T cell receptor (beta chain) is a study of CD8 T cells in Susac syndrome. Study-wide background: Patients with Susac syndrome were therapy-naive, treated with corticosteroids, or treated with intravenous immunoglobulin alone when blood was collected.

This CDR3 is 19 amino acids long. In germline, CDR1 is MNHEY, CDR2 SVGEGT. The V and J ends lost 7 bases and 0 bases, in that order; junction bases with no gene match: 16. With random hexamers, reverse transcription was performed on roughly 0.5 to 1 ug of RNA. TCRdb reprocessed the immunoSEQ multiplex PCR reads with MiXCR, giving one entry per CDR3 protein. Seen here are some 130,000 distinct CDR3 sequences, 95% observed once, and the top ten hold 0.15% to 0.2%. Remarks on this clonotype: Its antigen is not identified.

Study outcomes and limitations: An acknowledgment was made by the study that its TCR sequencing and HLA analysis involved relatively few individuals.

The rearrangement joins TRBV6-2 or TRBV6-3 to TRBJ2-4; TRBD1 matches 9 bases. The material sequenced was CD8+ T cells from PBMCs. The TCR originated in a human donor with Susac syndrome. The CDR3: CASTQYGTGLGRAKNIQYF. CDR3 in DNA: TGTGCCAGCACCCAATACGGGACAGGGCTAGGTCGAGCCAAAAACATTCAGTACTTC.